This TCR beta chain is from a study of human T cells and chemical hapten exposure. Germline V CDR1 and CDR2: MNHNS, SASEGT. The CDR3 is made up of 15 amino acids. With 6 bases removed from V and 4 bases from J, the gap between germline ends came to 16 bases. MiXCR, applied by TCRdb to the RACE reads, yields one record per CDR3 protein. Here the sample spans 150,000 to 200,000 distinct CDR3 sequences, approximately 15% being singletons. Time point in this sample: patch test 1, 2 weeks after DPC sensitization. Treatment in this sample: therapeutic diphenylcyclopropenone sensitization with weekly scalp DPC. This clonotype was found a few times.

The TCR originated in a woman aged 30 to 39 with alopecia areata. Some clones in this sample may be carry-over from other donors' samples. The chain uses TRBV6-1 and TRBJ1-5; D unresolved. The sample here was whole blood, taken in connection with sensitization to the hapten diphenylcyclopropenone (DPC). CDR3 DNA: TGTGCCAGCAGAGTGGACCCGAACTCTAATCAGCCCCAGCATTTT. It encodes CASRVDPNSNQPQHF.